These 21 T cell receptor beta chains share one sample of origin, sequenced in a study of T cells in Graves' hyperthyroidism and ophthalmopathy. There were TCR beta CDR3 regions amplified from RNA transcripts. Primed by the HTBI set, a first-round RT-PCR was run on the TCR CDR3. TCRdb reprocessed the multiplex PCR reads with MiXCR, giving one entry per CDR3 protein. This sample yields approximately 430,000 distinct CDR3 sequences, of which 15% to 19% are seen a single time; 13% to 15% belongs to the top ten. The sample taken for sequencing was blood. Receptors originate from a woman aged 18 to 35 with Graves' hyperthyroidism.

The rearrangement uses TRBV5-1 and TRBJ2-3; TRBD1 agrees at 7 bases. The CDR3 consists of 14 residues. The germline V gene encodes CDR1 SGHRS and CDR2 YFSETQ. V lost 2 bases, J lost 5 bases, and 5 bases stayed unmatched. The CDR3, as DNA: TGCGCCAGCAGCTTAACTAGGGGGCAAGATACGCAGTATTTT. Its protein is CASSLTRGQDTQYF.

This clonotype was found many times. The CDR3 loop reads CASSPPGNQPQHF. Written as DNA, the CDR3 is TGTGCCAGCAGCCCGCCGGGCAATCAGCCCCAGCATTTT. The chain is built from TRBV7-6 and TRBJ1-5; unclear D gene. Trimming removed 5 bases at V and 2 bases at J, with 7 bases between. The CDR3 loop spans 13 amino acids. Germline CDR1 is SGHVS and CDR2 is FNYEAQ.

There are many counts of this clonotype. The chain combines TRBV27 with TRBJ1-5, with no clear D. CDR3 length equals 13 residues. The V gene's germline CDR1 is MNHEY and CDR2 SMNVEV (reference sequence). Trimming shortened V by 5 bases and J by 6 bases, and 11 bases separated the two germline ends. CDR3: CASSPSGSQPQHF. CDR3 nucleotide sequence: TGTGCCAGCAGTCCGTCCGGGAGTCAGCCCCAGCATTTT.

This clonotype was recorded many times. V gene TRBV28 combines with J gene TRBJ2-5; 8 bases align to TRBD2. This CDR3 spans 15 amino acids. In germline, CDR1 is MDHEN, CDR2 SYDVKM. Trimming cost V 3 bases and J 4 bases; bases outside gene matches: 7. The CDR3 loop reads CASSLTSEIGETQYF. The CDR3 DNA reads TGTGCCAGCAGTTTGACTAGCGAAATCGGAGAGACCCAGTACTTC.

The rearrangement uses TRBV10-3 and TRBJ2-5; perhaps TRBD1 as D (6 bases). The CDR3 contains 13 residues. With 4 bases removed from V and 5 bases from J, the gap between germline ends came to 11 bases. Per the germline V gene, CDR1 is ENHRY and CDR2 is SYGVKD. The CDR3 DNA reads as TGTGCCATCAGTGGACAGGCCGGCGAGACCCAGTACTTC. As protein: CAISGQAGETQYF.

This clonotype has a handful of counts. The chain couples TRBV5-1 to TRBJ2-6, with TRBD1 identical over 7 bases. In germline, CDR1 is SGHRS, CDR2 YFSETQ. The ends lost 3 bases at V and 0 bases at J; junction bases unmatched: 3. The CDR3 contains 16 residues. Written as DNA, the CDR3 is TGCGCCAGCAGCTCGGGACAGCGCTCTGGGGCCAACGTCCTGACTTTC. Translated, it gives CASSSGQRSGANVLTF.

At least ten counts were recorded for this clonotype. The chain uses TRBV7-6 and TRBJ2-1, with D maybe TRBD1 (6 bases). Germline-derived CDR1 and CDR2 are SGHVS and FNYEAQ. The CDR3 spans 18 residues. V dropped 2 bases and J dropped 2 bases, with 19 bases sitting between them. The CDR3 region is CASSLRIQGLETYNEQFF. Here the CDR3 DNA reads TGTGCCAGCAGCTTAAGAATACAGGGCCTGGAGACCTACAATGAGCAGTTCTTC.

This clonotype was detected a few times. This chain connects TRBV6-1 to TRBJ1-1, with a weak D call TRBD1 (6 bases). Germline V gives CDR1 MNHNS, CDR2 SASEGT. Deletions cut 6 bases from V and 5 bases from J, with 10 bases between. The CDR3 sequence is 12 residues long. CDR3 residues: CASSERGTEAFF. In nucleotides, the CDR3 is TGTGCCAGCAGCGAGAGGGGGACTGAAGCTTTCTTT.

The rearrangement links TRBV6-2 or TRBV6-3 to TRBJ2-1; 9 nucleotides align to TRBD2. The CDR3 length is 15 residues. Germline values: CDR1 MNHEY, CDR2 SVGEGT. With V trimmed by 6 bases and J by 2 bases, 5 bases remained unmatched. In nucleotides, the CDR3 is TGTGCCAGCAGCGAGATAGCGGGGGCCTACAATGAGCAGTTCTTC. Translating gives CASSEIAGAYNEQFF.

Notes on this clonotype: A much larger clone lies one base from this, so it may be a read error. This chain links TRBV20-1 with TRBJ2-1; D unclear. This CDR3 has 14 amino acids. Trimming took off 0 bases at V and 11 bases at J, with 17 bases between the two ends. Germline V gene data show CDR1 as DFQATT and CDR2 as SNEGSKA (reference sequence). The CDR3, as DNA: TGCAGTGCTAGAGAGGGAACGGAGTCTGGTAAGCAGTTCTTC. Encoded protein: CSAREGTESGKQFF.

There are many counts of this clonotype. The chain has TRBV18 and TRBJ1-5; D is ambiguous. Trimming took off 2 bases at V and 6 bases at J, with 8 bases between the two ends. The CDR3 length is 13 residues. Germline-derived CDR1 and CDR2 are KGHSH and LQKENI. The CDR3 coding sequence is TGTGCCAGCTCACCAGCTGGGCTTCAGCCCCAGCATTTT. This translates into CASSPAGLQPQHF.

This clonotype occurred many times. The chain has TRBV12-3 or TRBV12-4 and TRBJ2-2, with a weak D call TRBD1 (6 bases). Trimming cost V 6 bases and J 1 base, with 12 bases left between them. The CDR3 length is 15 residues. The CDR3 DNA reads TGTGCCAGCAGGCCTAAGGGGGTGAACACCGGGGAGCTGTTTTTT. This gives the protein CASRPKGVNTGELFF.

This clonotype was found many times. This chain links TRBV20-1 with TRBJ1-2; D is possibly TRBD1 (5 bases). V gave up 5 bases and J gave up 5 bases, with 24 bases separating them. CDR1 and CDR2 (germline): DFQATT, SNEGSKA (reference sequence). The CDR3 length is 16 residues. The CDR3 is CSAFPPRAFENYGYTF. CDR3 nucleotides: TGCAGTGCTTTCCCGCCCAGGGCCTTCGAGAATTATGGCTACACCTTC.

This clonotype was counted at least ten times. The chain is built from TRBV11-2 and TRBJ2-7; D tentatively fits TRBD1 or TRBD2 (5 bases each). Trimming cost V 4 bases and J 0 bases, with 10 bases left between them. The germline V gene encodes CDR1 SGHAT and CDR2 FQNNGV. The CDR3 covers 14 residues. CDR3 in amino acids: CASSSGTRSYEQYF. DNA for the CDR3: TGTGCCAGCAGCTCCGGGACCCGCTCCTACGAGCAGTACTTC.

This clonotype was found many times. The genes are TRBV27 and TRBJ2-7; D not resolved. V lost 6 bases and J 0 bases, leaving 15 bases between the germline ends. There are 15 residues in the CDR3. The germline V gene has CDR1 MNHEY and CDR2 SMNVEV (reference sequence). The CDR3 reads CASRSAQAGSYEQYF. DNA of the CDR3: TGTGCCAGCAGAAGCGCTCAGGCTGGCTCCTACGAGCAGTACTTC.

This rearrangement joins TRBV7-8 to TRBJ2-3; the D gene could be TRBD1 or TRBD2 (6 bases each). CDR1 is SGHVS, CDR2 FQNEAQ, per germline. The CDR3 totals 16 residues. V dropped 6 bases and J dropped 4 bases, with 20 bases sitting between them. The CDR3 DNA sequence: TGTGCCAGCAGGCTACTCGGGGGCCTGGCGGCAGATACGCAGTATTTT. It translates to CASRLLGGLAADTQYF.

This clonotype was detected many times. J is TRBJ1-3 and V is TRBV6-1; 8 nucleotides line up with TRBD1. The CDR3 has 16 residues. CDR1 and CDR2 (germline): MNHNS, SASEGT. V trimming: 6 bases; J trimming: 4 bases; junction bases outside the gene matches: 11. The CDR3 nucleotides are TGTGCCAGCAGCGTCGACACAGGGGGTTACGGAAACACCATATATTTT. As protein: CASSVDTGGYGNTIYF.

The rearrangement uses TRBV25-1 and TRBJ2-1, with a possible D match to TRBD1 (5 bases). This CDR3 has 15 amino acids. Trimming took off 7 bases at V and 1 base at J, with 14 bases between the two ends. CDR1 and CDR2 (germline): MGHDK, SYGVNS. This chain's CDR3 is CASIPQDGSYNEQFF. DNA of the CDR3: TGTGCCAGCATTCCACAGGACGGGTCCTACAATGAGCAGTTCTTC.

This clonotype was counted at least ten times. The chain has TRBV2 and TRBJ1-5, with TRBD1 as a possible D gene (5 bases). The V end lost 0 bases, the J end lost 0 bases, and 6 bases lay between the germline ends. CDR1 SNHLY and CDR2 FYNNEI come from the germline V gene. The CDR3 is 15 amino acids. The CDR3 region has the DNA TGTGCCAGCAGTGAAGCGGGGCATAGCAATCAGCCCCAGCATTTT. Translated: CASSEAGHSNQPQHF. The full variable domain, its missing parts supplied by reference TRBV2 and TRBJ1-5, is EPEVTQTPSHQVTQMGQEVILRCVPISNHLYFYWYRQILGQKVEFLVSFYNNEISEKSEIFDDQFSVERPDGSNFTLKIRSTKLEDSAMYFCASSEAGHSNQPQHFGDGTRLSIL.

The V gene is TRBV7-2, the J gene TRBJ2-4; 12 bases line up with TRBD2. The CDR3 covers 17 residues. Germline CDR1 is SGHTA and CDR2 is FQGNSA. V trimming: 0 bases; J trimming: 1 base; junction bases outside the gene matches: 1. The CDR3 DNA sequence: TGTGCCAGCAGCTTAGCCGGACTAGCGGGGGCCAAAAACATTCAGTACTTC. Protein: CASSLAGLAGAKNIQYF.

This chain uses TRBV27 with TRBJ2-2; no clear D gene. V dropped 2 bases and J dropped 5 bases, with 18 bases sitting between them. The CDR3 runs to 17 residues. CDR1 is MNHEY and CDR2 is SMNVEV in the germline V gene (reference sequence). CDR3 region: CASSLDLRAIGTGELFF. The DNA for the CDR3 is TGTGCCAGCAGTTTAGATCTACGGGCGATCGGGACCGGGGAGCTGTTTTTT.